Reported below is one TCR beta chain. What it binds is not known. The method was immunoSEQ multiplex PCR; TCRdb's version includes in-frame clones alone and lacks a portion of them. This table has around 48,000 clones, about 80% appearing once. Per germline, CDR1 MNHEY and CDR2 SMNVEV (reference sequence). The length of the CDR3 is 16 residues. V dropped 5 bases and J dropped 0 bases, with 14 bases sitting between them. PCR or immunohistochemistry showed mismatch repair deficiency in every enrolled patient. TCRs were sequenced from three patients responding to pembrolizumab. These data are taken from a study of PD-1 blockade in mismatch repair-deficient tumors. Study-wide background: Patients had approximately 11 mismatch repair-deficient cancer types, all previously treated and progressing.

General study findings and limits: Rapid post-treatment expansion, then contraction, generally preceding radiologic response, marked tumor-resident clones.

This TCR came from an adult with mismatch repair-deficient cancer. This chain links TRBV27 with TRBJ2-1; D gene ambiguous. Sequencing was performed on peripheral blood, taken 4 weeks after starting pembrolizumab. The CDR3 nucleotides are TGTGCCAGCAGTCCCATCACAGCGAACTCCTACAATGAGCAGTTCTTC. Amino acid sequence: CASSPITANSYNEQFF.